The rows below give T cell receptor beta chains drawn from one sample of a study of post-analysis software for immune sequencing data. One entry per CDR3 protein, called by TCRdb with MiXCR from the PCR reads. This repertoire shows about 770,000 distinct CDR3 sequences, just over 45% found once; its top ten account for roughly 5%. Sequencing used blood. The source is a girl aged 5-17 years with multiple sclerosis. Both conserved end residues are part of each CDR3. Each record gives: CDR3 DNA, CDR3 protein, D gene, V gene, clone size, J gene. D genes are given only for firm matches. Expanded clones are given a class, and other clones once, few, many or no size at all.

cdr3_nt: TGTGCCAGCAGCCAAGTGGGGACTTCGGGGAAACAGTTCTTC; cdr3_aa: CASSQVGTSGKQFF; d_call: .; v_call: TRBV3-1; clone_size: .; j_call: TRBJ2-1
cdr3_nt: TGTGCCAGCAGTAGGACTAGCGGGAGGGCCCAGGAGTTCTTC; cdr3_aa: CASSRTSGRAQEFF; d_call: TRBD2; v_call: TRBV12-3/TRBV12-4; clone_size: once; j_call: TRBJ2-1
cdr3_nt: TGCGCCAGCAGCCCCTCCCGACCGGAGCGCAGCTCCTACAATGAGCAGTTCTTC; cdr3_aa: CASSPSRPERSSYNEQFF; d_call: .; v_call: TRBV4-3; clone_size: few; j_call: TRBJ2-1
cdr3_nt: TGCAGTGCTAGACGGCAGGGGGACGAGCAGTACTTC; cdr3_aa: CSARRQGDEQYF; d_call: TRBD1; v_call: TRBV20-1; clone_size: .; j_call: TRBJ2-7
cdr3_nt: TGCAGTGCGCCAGGGTGGGGCCGGAGGCAAGAGACCCAGTACTTC; cdr3_aa: CSAPGWGRRQETQYF; d_call: .; v_call: TRBV20-1; clone_size: few; j_call: TRBJ2-5
cdr3_nt: TGTGCCAGCAACGGGAGAAACGAGCAGTACTTC; cdr3_aa: CASNGRNEQYF; d_call: .; v_call: TRBV28; clone_size: .; j_call: TRBJ2-7
cdr3_nt: TGCAGCGTTGGGACAGGGGTCTTGGGCTACACCTTC; cdr3_aa: CSVGTGVLGYTF; d_call: TRBD1; v_call: TRBV29-1; clone_size: .; j_call: TRBJ1-2
cdr3_nt: TGTGCCAGCAGCTTAGCGTGGGACGGAGGACGGCATGGCTACACCTTC; cdr3_aa: CASSLAWDGGRHGYTF; d_call: .; v_call: TRBV7-2; clone_size: .; j_call: TRBJ1-2
cdr3_nt: TGCAGCGTTGAAGTAGCGGGGGTAGGAGAGCAGTACTTC; cdr3_aa: CSVEVAGVGEQYF; d_call: TRBD2; v_call: TRBV29-1; clone_size: few; j_call: TRBJ2-4
cdr3_nt: TGTGCCAGCAGTTATTCTCCCGGCCCGAGGACCGGGGAGCTGTTTTTT; cdr3_aa: CASSYSPGPRTGELFF; d_call: .; v_call: TRBV6-5; clone_size: .; j_call: TRBJ2-2
cdr3_nt: TGTACCAGCAGCTTAAGGAGTTGGGACAGGGTGGGGACTGGCTACACCTTC; cdr3_aa: CTSSLRSWDRVGTGYTF; d_call: TRBD1; v_call: TRBV7-2; clone_size: .; j_call: TRBJ1-2
cdr3_nt: TGCAGTGCCGTCTCTCCGACAGGGGATAATCAGCCCCAGCATTTT; cdr3_aa: CSAVSPTGDNQPQHF; d_call: TRBD1; v_call: TRBV20-1; clone_size: .; j_call: TRBJ1-5
cdr3_nt: TGTGCCAGCAGCCACCGGCTATCTGCTGAAGCTTTCTTT; cdr3_aa: CASSHRLSAEAFF; d_call: .; v_call: TRBV11-1; clone_size: .; j_call: TRBJ1-1
cdr3_nt: TGCAGTGCTGTCGCGGCAGGTCCCTACGAGCAGTACTTC; cdr3_aa: CSAVAAGPYEQYF; d_call: .; v_call: TRBV20-1; clone_size: .; j_call: TRBJ2-7
cdr3_nt: TGTGCCACCAGCAAGGGAAGGGCCTCGAACACTGAAGCTTTCTTT; cdr3_aa: CATSKGRASNTEAFF; d_call: .; v_call: TRBV15; clone_size: .; j_call: TRBJ1-1
cdr3_nt: TGCGCCAGCAGCGTAGACAGGGGACATGAAAAACTGTATTTT; cdr3_aa: CASSVDRGHEKLYF; d_call: TRBD1; v_call: TRBV5-1; clone_size: once; j_call: TRBJ2-3
cdr3_nt: TGCGCCAGCAGCTTGACGCCGGACAATGAGCAGTTCTTC; cdr3_aa: CASSLTPDNEQFF; d_call: .; v_call: TRBV5-1; clone_size: few; j_call: TRBJ2-1
cdr3_nt: TGTGCCAGCAGCCGAGCCAGGGTTCAGGGGACCCAGTACTTC; cdr3_aa: CASSRARVQGTQYF; d_call: .; v_call: TRBV21-1; clone_size: .; j_call: TRBJ2-5
cdr3_nt: TGTGCCAGCAGCCCTCACGCCAATGAGCAGTTCTTC; cdr3_aa: CASSPHANEQFF; d_call: .; v_call: TRBV13; clone_size: .; j_call: TRBJ2-1
cdr3_nt: TGTGCCAGCAGGGACGGAGCGGGAGCCAGCAATGAGCAGTTCTTC; cdr3_aa: CASRDGAGASNEQFF; d_call: TRBD2; v_call: TRBV25-1; clone_size: .; j_call: TRBJ2-1
cdr3_nt: TGTGCCAGCAGCTTAGCCGGCGGGAAAGAGCAGTTCTTC; cdr3_aa: CASSLAGGKEQFF; d_call: .; v_call: TRBV7-2; clone_size: .; j_call: TRBJ2-1
cdr3_nt: TGTGCCAGCAGTTATTCCCGGACCGGGGAGCTGTTTTTT; cdr3_aa: CASSYSRTGELFF; d_call: .; v_call: TRBV6-5; clone_size: .; j_call: TRBJ2-2
cdr3_nt: TGTGCCAGCAGCTTAGTTAGAGAGGGGGGCAGAAGACTCTCCTACGAGCAGTACTTC; cdr3_aa: CASSLVREGGRRLSYEQYF; d_call: .; v_call: TRBV7-9; clone_size: .; j_call: TRBJ2-7